The 29 T cell receptor beta chains below come from one sample, sequenced in a study of T-cell reconstitution after alpha-beta-depleted transplantation in children. Unique molecular identifiers tagged the TCRbeta library. TCRdb independently ran MiXCR on the PCR reads; one entry per CDR3 protein. The sample includes roughly 300,000 distinct CDR3 sequences, roughly 12% of them seen just once. This sample comprised peripheral blood, obtained 180 days after TCRalphabeta/CD19-depleted stem cell transplant. The receptor source for this set is a male patient between 2 and 10 years old who had a stem cell transplant for chronic granulomatous disease, so the T cells may come from the graft donor.

This clonotype has a handful of counts. The rearrangement joins TRBV5-4 to TRBJ2-1; 16 bases align to TRBD2. J lost 8 bases, V lost 0 bases, and 14 bases had no gene match. This CDR3 comprises 20 residues. The germline gives CDR1 SGHNT, CDR2 YYREEE (reference sequence). CDR3 in DNA: TGTGCCAGCAGCTTGGGGGGGACTAGCGGGGGGGCAGGCCCTATTGATGAGCAGTTCTTC. Residues: CASSLGGTSGGAGPIDEQFF. Supplemented by reference TRBV5-4 and TRBJ2-1, the full variable domain reads ETGVTQSPTHLIKTRGQQVTLRCSSQSGHNTVSWYQQALGQGPQFIFQYYREEENGRGNFPPRFSGLQFPNYSSELNVNALELDDSALYLCASSLGGTSGGAGPIDEQFFGPGTRLTVL.

This clonotype was seen many times. The chain couples TRBV7-3 to TRBJ2-3, with 7 bases that match TRBD2. Germline loops: CDR1 SGHTA, CDR2 FQGTGA. The CDR3 covers 17 residues. V was clipped by 5 bases and J by 5 bases; unmatched bases: 16. The CDR3 coding sequence is TGTGCCAGCAGCCCCCTAGGCGGGGGAGGGCCCGGAGATACGCAGTATTTT. Its protein is CASSPLGGGGPGDTQYF. The variable domain in full, with the rest retrieved from reference TRBV7-3 and TRBJ2-3, is GAGVSQTPSNKVTEKGKYVELRCDPISGHTALYWYRQSLGQGPEFLIYFQGTGAADDSGLPNDRFFAVRPEGSVSTLKIQRTERGDSAVYLCASSPLGGGGPGDTQYFGPGTRLTVL.

The rearrangement joins TRBV12-3 or TRBV12-4 to TRBJ2-1, with TRBD2 identical over 7 bases. J lost 8 bases, V lost 7 bases, and 14 bases had no gene match. The CDR3 sequence is 15 residues long. CDR3 in DNA: TGTGCCAGCACCCTCCTGGGCGGGAGTCGGGATGAGCAGTTCTTC. Translation: CASTLLGGSRDEQFF.

Points on this clonotype: This could be a read error, since a much larger clone is one nucleotide away. V gene TRBV7-9 combines with J gene TRBJ2-7; possible D gene TRBD1, 5 bases. Germline loops: CDR1 SEHNR, CDR2 FQNEAQ (reference sequence). The CDR3 totals 15 residues. DNA for the CDR3: TGTGCCAGCAGCTCAGGGTCGGGCCTCCTCTACGGGCAGTACTTC. This encodes CASSSGSGLLYGQYF.

This clonotype was picked up many times. J is TRBJ1-5 and V is TRBV4-2; TRBD1 aligns across 8 bases. The CDR3 is 17 amino acids. The V and J ends lost 1 base and 1 base, in that order; junction bases with no gene match: 6. Germline V gene data show CDR1 as LGHNA and CDR2 as YNFKEQ. CDR3 amino acids: CASSQGRTGTSNQPQHF. CDR3 in DNA: TGTGCCAGCAGCCAAGGCCGGACAGGGACCAGCAATCAGCCCCAGCATTTT.

This clonotype was recorded many times. The chain recombines TRBV9 with TRBJ1-5, with 7 positions matching TRBD1. CDR3 length: 14 residues. Germline V gives CDR1 SGDLS, CDR2 YYNGEE. V was pared by 3 bases and J by 4 bases, with 4 bases of the junction left unmatched. The CDR3 sequence is CASSGGQRNQPQHF. DNA for the CDR3: TGTGCCAGCAGCGGGGGACAGAGAAATCAGCCCCAGCATTTT.

This clonotype came up many times. V and J are TRBV14 and TRBJ2-7; possible D gene TRBD1, 5 bases. This CDR3 region has 13 residues. The germline V gene encodes CDR1 SGHDN and CDR2 FVKESK. The V and J ends lost 6 bases and 2 bases respectively, with 11 bases between them. The CDR3 spells CASRETATYEQYF. In DNA form, the CDR3 reads TGTGCCAGCAGAGAGACAGCGACCTACGAGCAGTACTTC.

This clonotype was seen many times. The chain couples TRBV5-1 to TRBJ2-5; 9 bases are a match to TRBD1. After removal of 4 bases from V and 4 bases from J, the junction contained 5 bases not matched to a gene. The CDR3 runs to 14 residues. Germline V gives CDR1 SGHRS, CDR2 YFSETQ. CDR3: CASSIPDRGETQYF. The CDR3 DNA is TGCGCCAGCAGCATCCCGGACAGGGGAGAGACCCAGTACTTC.

This clonotype showed up many times. The rearrangement links TRBV20-1 to TRBJ1-2, with a weak D call TRBD1 (5 bases). The V gene lost 0 bases and the J gene lost 8 bases, with 19 bases spanning the gap. Germline V gene lookup returns CDR1 DFQATT and CDR2 SNEGSKA (reference sequence). The CDR3 totals 15 residues. The CDR3 region has the DNA TGCAGTGCTAGAGATGGACGGGGAGGGGAGAGAGGCTACACCTTC. Translation: CSARDGRGGERGYTF.

This clonotype was recorded many times. The rearrangement uses TRBV27 and TRBJ2-5; a weak D match, TRBD1 (6 bases). Germline values: CDR1 MNHEY, CDR2 SMNVEV (reference sequence). Between the trimmed V and J ends, which lost 0 bases and 3 bases, there was a span of 8 bases. CDR3 length equals 14 residues. The CDR3 here is CASSLSTGEETQYF. CDR3 coding DNA: TGTGCCAGCAGTTTATCGACAGGAGAAGAGACCCAGTACTTC.

This clonotype was recorded a few times. The chain combines TRBV6-5 with TRBJ2-1; TRBD2 matches 12 bases. Per the germline V gene, CDR1 is MNHEY and CDR2 is SVGAGI. CDR3 length: 15 residues. V shed 4 bases, J shed 8 bases, and the junction held 6 bases outside the gene matches. CDR3 sequence (DNA): TGTGCCAGCAGTTCTAGCGGGAGGGCCGTCGATGAGCAGTTCTTC. It is translated as CASSSSGRAVDEQFF.

There are many counts of this clonotype. The CDR3 DNA follows: TGTGCCAGCAGCTTAAGACCTACTAGCTACAATGAGCAGTTCTTC. As protein: CASSLRPTSYNEQFF. The chain uses TRBV7-3 and TRBJ2-1; D might be TRBD2 (5 bases). The germline V gene encodes CDR1 SGHTA and CDR2 FQGTGA. With 1 base removed from V and 3 bases from J, the gap between germline ends came to 10 bases. The CDR3 sequence is 15 residues long.

In this sample, this clonotype turned up many times. The J gene is TRBJ2-2, the V gene TRBV21-1; the table gives TRBD1 as D, unverified against the DNA. TRBV21-1 is a listed pseudogene. The CDR3 is 18 residues long. The CDR3 nucleotides read TGTGCCAGCAGCAAAAGTCAGGGGGACAGCGAAGGGACCGGGGAGCTGTTTTTT. Translated: CASSKSQGDSEGTGELFF.

This clonotype has a count of ten or more. The V gene is TRBV20-1, the J gene TRBJ2-5; 8 bases match TRBD1. The CDR3 contains 14 residues. The junction had 11 bases not matched to a gene; V was cut back by 6 bases and J by 5 bases. Germline V gives CDR1 DFQATT, CDR2 SNEGSKA (reference sequence). CDR3 region: CSARTGTYRETQYF. The CDR3 region has the DNA TGCAGTGCCCGGACAGGGACCTACCGGGAGACCCAGTACTTC.

As for this clonotype: This may stem from a read error, because a much larger clone lies one nucleotide away. In this CDR3 the conserved last residue, phenylalanine or tryptophan, is missing, so a read error is likely. The genes are TRBV9 and TRBJ2-2; TRBD2 aligns across 13 bases. V trimming: 4 bases; J trimming: 4 bases; junction bases outside the gene matches: 16. The germline V gene has CDR1 SGDLS and CDR2 YYNGEE. This CDR3 contains 20 residues. CDR3 in DNA: TGTGCCAGCAGCCCAACTAGCGGGAGGGCCGGAACCATGGGCACCGGGGAGCTGTTTTAT. Its protein product is CASSPTSGRAGTMGTGELFY.

This clonotype was counted at least ten times. The rearrangement joins TRBV6-5 to TRBJ2-3; 10 bases are a match to TRBD2. Germline V gene sequence: CDR1 MNHEY, CDR2 SVGAGI. The length of the CDR3 is 15 residues. The J segment lost 9 bases and the V segment lost 2 bases, leaving 8 bases of the junction unmatched. The CDR3 loop is CASSYPTSGSRTQYF. As DNA, the CDR3 is TGTGCCAGCAGTTACCCGACTAGCGGGTCTAGAACGCAGTATTTT.

In this sample, this clonotype turned up many times. The rearrangement uses TRBV4-3 and TRBJ2-7, with a possible D match to TRBD2 (6 bases). V lost 0 bases to trimming and J lost 7 bases, with 10 bases between them. This CDR3 region has 13 residues. Germline V gene sequence: CDR1 LGHNA, CDR2 YSLEER. The CDR3 here is CASSQDRGKEQYF. The CDR3 nucleotides are TGCGCCAGCAGCCAAGATCGGGGGAAGGAGCAGTACTTC.

This clonotype showed up many times. V and J are TRBV28 and TRBJ1-5; unclear D gene. V shed 3 bases and J shed 1 base, with 13 bases lying between them. Looked up from germline, CDR1 is MDHEN and CDR2 is SYDVKM. The CDR3 runs to 16 residues. CDR3 DNA sequence: TGTGCCAGCAGTTTTGGTAACGGATGGAGCAATCAGCCCCAGCATTTT. Protein: CASSFGNGWSNQPQHF.

This clonotype was seen at least ten times. V gene TRBV13 combines with J gene TRBJ1-1, with D hard to call. This CDR3 contains 14 residues. Germline V gene data show CDR1 as PRHDT and CDR2 as FYEKMQ (reference sequence). The V and J ends lost 5 bases and 1 base respectively, with 11 bases between them. CDR3 sequence reads: CASSLRRTNTEAFF. CDR3 sequence (DNA): TGTGCCAGCAGCCTCAGACGGACGAACACTGAAGCTTTCTTT.

This clonotype was observed many times. The chain has TRBV20-1 and TRBJ2-5; D is unresolved. Germline V gene lookup returns CDR1 DFQATT and CDR2 SNEGSKA (reference sequence). CDR3 length: 11 amino acids. The V and J ends lost 4 bases and 4 bases respectively, with 7 bases between them. CDR3 protein: CSATSGETQYF. The DNA for the CDR3 is TGCAGTGCTACCTCGGGAGAGACCCAGTACTTC.

The table lists this clonotype with many counts. This chain joins TRBV12-3 or TRBV12-4 and TRBJ2-1, with 8 bases aligning to TRBD1. V lost 6 bases to trimming and J lost 2 bases; unmatched junction nucleotides: 6. The CDR3 is 15 amino acids. The CDR3 spells CASRQTGDPYNEQFF. In nucleotides, the CDR3 is TGTGCCAGCAGGCAGACAGGGGACCCCTACAATGAGCAGTTCTTC.

This clonotype appeared many times. This chain uses TRBV11-2 with TRBJ2-3; 11 nucleotides align to TRBD2. In germline, CDR1 is SGHAT, CDR2 FQNNGV. J was trimmed by 2 bases and V by 5 bases; bases with no gene match: 12. CDR3 size: 18 residues. For the CDR3, the DNA is TGTGCCAGCAGCCCCACCTCCTTACTAGCGGGAGTCACAGATACGCAGTATTTT. Residues: CASSPTSLLAGVTDTQYF.

This clonotype showed up many times. This sequence joins TRBV20-1 and TRBJ1-1; tentative D call: TRBD1 (6 bases). Germline CDR1 and CDR2: DFQATT and SNEGSKA (reference sequence). V lost 6 bases and J lost 3, with 20 bases in between. This CDR3 spans 15 amino acids. CDR3 region: CSAGPGQWEYTEAFF. As DNA, the CDR3 is TGCAGTGCGGGGCCGGGACAATGGGAGTACACTGAAGCTTTCTTT.

This clonotype showed up many times. Here the CDR3 reads CASIAGVGGYTF. For the CDR3, the DNA is TGTGCCAGCATAGCAGGGGTCGGCGGCTACACCTTC. The chain joins TRBV28 to TRBJ1-2; a possible D gene is TRBD1 (6 bases). The CDR3 is 12 residues long. CDR1 and CDR2 (germline): MDHEN, SYDVKM. The ends were cut back, 7 bases at V and 8 bases at J, with 14 bases in the middle.

This clonotype occurred many times. The chain combines TRBV7-9 with TRBJ2-5; 7 positions match TRBD1. V lost 5 bases, J lost 4 bases, and 10 bases stayed unmatched. The CDR3 extends over 15 amino acids. Germline CDR1 and CDR2: SEHNR and FQNEAQ (reference sequence). CDR3 amino acids: CASSPATGELETQYF. In DNA, the CDR3 is TGTGCCAGCAGCCCAGCCACAGGGGAGCTAGAGACCCAGTACTTC.

This clonotype occurred many times. The genes are TRBV7-2 and TRBJ2-1, with D possibly matching TRBD2 (7 bases). Germline V gene data show CDR1 as SGHTA and CDR2 as FQGNSA. The length of the CDR3 is 14 residues. V lost 3 bases and J lost 6, with 12 bases in between. The CDR3 region has the DNA TGTGCCAGCAGCTTGGGGGGGGCCATCAATGAGCAGTTCTTC. Residues: CASSLGGAINEQFF.

This clonotype was found many times. The chain employs TRBV29-1 and TRBJ2-5; 13 bases match TRBD2. V gave up 7 bases and J gave up 8 bases; unmatched junction bases: 10. Germline lookup yields CDR1 SQVTM and CDR2 ANQGSEA. The CDR3 sequence is 14 residues long. The CDR3 reads CSGRTSGGPGTQYF. The DNA of the CDR3 is TGCAGCGGACGGACTAGCGGGGGTCCAGGAACCCAGTACTTC.

This clonotype was found many times. The chain is built from TRBV7-2 and TRBJ2-3; D not certain. The length of the CDR3 is 13 residues. The ends were cut back, 2 bases at V and 2 bases at J, with 5 bases in the middle. The germline V gene has CDR1 SGHTA and CDR2 FQGNSA. DNA for the CDR3: TGTGCCAGCAGCTTAACCACCACAGATACGCAGTATTTT. Protein: CASSLTTTDTQYF.

This chain joins TRBV29-1 and TRBJ1-3; 7 bases line up with TRBD1. V shed 1 base and J 0 bases; nucleotides not matched to a gene: 9. The CDR3 is 17 amino acids. Looked up from germline, CDR1 is SQVTM and CDR2 is ANQGSEA. The CDR3 here is CSVEAPRQGLSGNTIYF. The CDR3 DNA is TGCAGCGTTGAAGCCCCACGACAGGGCCTCTCTGGAAACACCATATATTTT.